This TCR beta chain is from a study of T cell repertoires in cytomegalovirus infection. Looking at the study overall: Recently identified HLA-C-restricted and well-studied HLA-B-restricted CMV epitopes were used. Shared public TCR beta signatures pointed to both CMV infection and a matching HLA type. Study conclusions and caveats: The ex vivo response was dominated by HLA-C-restricted CMV-specific TCR beta clonotypes. Identification of carriers of CMV plus the relevant HLA was performed using cumulative public TCR beta family frequency.

This CDR3 is built from 12 residues. Trimming shortened V by 1 base and J by 8 bases, and 8 bases separated the two germline ends. The V gene's germline CDR1 is LNHDA and CDR2 SQIVND (reference sequence). TCRdb called the reads again in MiXCR, with one record for every CDR3 protein. Of about 770,000 distinct CDR3 sequences listed, about 27% were seen once; the top ten hold over 10%. Regarding this clonotype: The antigen remains unidentified.

The sample in question was cultured CD8+ T cells from PBMCs, obtained from culture after CMV antigen stimulation. The origin of this receptor is a human donor in good health (CMV status not recorded). Some clones in this sample may be carry-over from other donors' samples. The chain carries TRBV19 and TRBJ1-1; the D is unclear. The CDR3 nucleotides read TGTGCCAGTAGTATAGGCCTACGAGAAGCTTTCTTT. Translating gives CASSIGLREAFF.